One sample yielded the 23 T cell receptor beta chains listed below, sequenced in a study of T cells in Graves' hyperthyroidism and ophthalmopathy. Regions amplified from RNA transcripts were the TCR beta CDR3 regions. Carried out on the TCR CDR3, a first-round RT-PCR used the HTBI primer set. TCRdb redid the calling of the multiplex PCR reads with MiXCR, one entry per CDR3 protein. The data contain 550,000 to 700,000 distinct CDR3 sequences, around 46% of them seen just once; the ten biggest clones take up 15% to 20%. Input material: peripheral blood or thyroid tissue (not recorded which). The receptors shown here come from an adult woman with Graves' disease, either hyperthyroidism or ophthalmopathy (not recorded which).

This clonotype came up many times. The chain couples TRBV7-9 to TRBJ1-2, with D unclear. The V end was cut by 5 bases, the J end by 4 bases, with 17 bases between. The germline CDR1 and CDR2 sequences are SEHNR and FQNEAQ (reference sequence). The CDR3 has 15 residues. CDR3 sequence reads: CASSPQLRRFYGYTF. In nucleotides, the CDR3 is TGTGCCAGCAGCCCCCAACTTCGCCGATTCTATGGCTACACCTTC.

This clonotype was seen ten or more times. J is TRBJ1-2 and V is TRBV19; no clear D gene. Deletions cut 9 bases from V and 3 bases from J, with 11 bases between. This CDR3 comprises 12 residues. Germline CDR1 is LNHDA and CDR2 is SQIVND (reference sequence). The CDR3 here is CARTAVHYGYTF. As DNA, the CDR3 is TGTGCCAGGACCGCGGTCCACTATGGCTACACCTTC.

This clonotype has at least ten counts. This chain connects TRBV5-1 to TRBJ2-2, with 7 bases matching TRBD2. CDR3 length equals 15 residues. V shed 4 bases, J shed 3 bases, and the junction held 6 bases outside the gene matches. Germline loops: CDR1 SGHRS, CDR2 YFSETQ. The CDR3 bases are TGCGCCAGCAGCCCCCGGGACTACGACACCGGGGAGCTGTTTTTT. Amino acids: CASSPRDYDTGELFF. The complete variable domain, with remaining parts taken from reference TRBV5-1 and TRBJ2-2, reads KAGVTQTPRYLIKTRGQQVTLSCSPISGHRSVSWYQQTPGQGLQFLFEYFSETQRNKGNFPGRFSGRQFSNSRSEMNVSTLELGDSALYLCASSPRDYDTGELFFGEGSRLTVL.

The chain uses TRBV12-3 or TRBV12-4 and TRBJ2-7; the match to TRBD2 covers 8 bases. Trimming took 3 bases from V and 4 from J; bases not matched to a gene: 8. This CDR3 has 15 amino acids. CDR3 sequence: CASSLESGSNYEQYF. CDR3 DNA sequence: TGTGCCAGCAGTTTGGAGAGCGGGAGCAATTACGAGCAGTACTTC.

The CDR3, as DNA: TGTGCCAGCAGCTTAGCCCCAAAGGTCCAGTCCTATGGCTACACCTTC. Residues: CASSLAPKVQSYGYTF. The chain has TRBV7-9 and TRBJ1-2; D remains ambiguous. Trimming shortened V by 0 bases and J by 4 bases, and 15 bases separated the two germline ends. The germline V gene has CDR1 SEHNR and CDR2 FQNEAQ (reference sequence). This CDR3 comprises 16 residues.

This clonotype has a handful of counts. This chain uses TRBV12-3 or TRBV12-4 with TRBJ1-4; D remains unclear. CDR3 length: 14 amino acids. V shed 3 bases and J shed 1 base, with 6 bases lying between them. The CDR3 sequence: CASSLTGTNEKLFF. The CDR3 bases are TGTGCCAGCAGTTTGACGGGAACTAATGAAAAACTGTTTTTT.

The genes are TRBV6-5 and TRBJ1-5, with 9 nucleotides matching TRBD1. The CDR3 consists of 16 residues. Germline values: CDR1 MNHEY, CDR2 SVGAGI. With 5 bases clipped from V and 6 bases from J, the junction kept 11 bases outside the gene matches. DNA of the CDR3: TGTGCCAGCAGTCGGGCCGGGACAGGGTTGAGTCAGCCCCAGCATTTT. This translates into CASSRAGTGLSQPQHF.

The table lists this clonotype with many counts. The chain links TRBV20-1 to TRBJ2-7; unclear D gene. Trimming took off 5 bases at V and 0 bases at J, with 14 bases between the two ends. This CDR3 region has 14 residues. In germline, CDR1 is DFQATT, CDR2 SNEGSKA (reference sequence). Here the CDR3 reads CSAQVFASSYEQYF. CDR3 sequence (DNA): TGCAGTGCTCAAGTCTTTGCCAGCTCCTACGAGCAGTACTTC.

With regard to this clonotype: Lacking the conserved final phenylalanine or tryptophan, this CDR3 likely reflects a read error. The DNA is left out, because the CDR3 cannot be placed on it with certainty; the CDR3 is given as TCRdb lists it. This chain links TRBV5-1 with TRBJ1-5; TRBD1 was called by the table and not checked on the DNA. Per the germline V gene, CDR1 is SGHRS and CDR2 is YFSETQ. 9 amino acids form the CDR3, both terminal residues included. CDR3 loop: CASSLEGRR.

The V call is TRBV6-6, the J call TRBJ1-2; D is uncertain. V was pared by 8 bases and J by 4 bases, with 11 bases between. This CDR3 spans 12 amino acids. Germline CDR1 is MNHNY and CDR2 is SVGAGI (reference sequence). The CDR3 loop is CASGGVIYGYTF. CDR3 bases: TGTGCCAGCGGTGGGGTTATCTATGGCTACACCTTC.

This clonotype has a single count. Sequence at one end of the junction differs from germline and may be a read error. The chain links TRBV10-2 to TRBJ1-4, with 8 nucleotides matching TRBD1. The CDR3 is made up of 13 amino acids. Looked up from germline, CDR1 is WSHSY and CDR2 is SAAADI. DNA of the CDR3: TGCGCCATTTCGACAGGGGTCAGTGAAGAACTGTTTTTT. This gives the protein CAISTGVSEELFF.

On this clonotype itself: The limits of the CDR3 on the DNA are not certain, so only TCRdb's listed CDR3 is given. V is TRBV2 and J is TRBJ2-6; whether TRBD2, the table's D call, matches the DNA was not checked. A total of 21 residues make up the CDR3, ends included. Germline lookup yields CDR1 SNHLY and CDR2 FYNNEI. This CDR3 reads CASSEATAEFGYTFGANVLTF.

In this sample, this clonotype turned up many times. This sequence joins TRBV6-6 and TRBJ1-5; D might be TRBD1 (6 bases). The germline V and J ends were trimmed by 0 bases and 7 bases, with 16 bases remaining between them. Germline CDR1 reads MNHNY; CDR2 reads SVGAGI (reference sequence). The CDR3 loop spans 16 amino acids. CDR3 protein: CASSYSTGSRSQPQHF. In DNA form, the CDR3 reads TGTGCCAGCAGTTACTCCACAGGGAGTCGAAGCCAGCCCCAGCATTTT.

As for this clonotype: One junction end does not reproduce the germline sequence, and a read error may be involved. The V and J genes are TRBV27 and TRBJ1-4, with 11 bases fitting TRBD1. Germline lookup yields CDR1 MNHEY and CDR2 SMNVEV (reference sequence). This CDR3 has 14 residues. CDR3 nucleotide sequence: TGTGCCAGCAGCCCGGACAGGGGGCAGGAAAAACTGCTTTTT. Translated: CASSPDRGQEKLLF.

This clonotype occurred once. The chain joins TRBV29-1 to TRBJ1-1, with 8 bases identical to TRBD1. The CDR3 is 13 residues long. Trimming removed 3 bases from V and 8 bases from J; junction bases left unmatched: 8. Germline V lookup: CDR1 SQVTM, CDR2 ANQGSEA. The CDR3 nucleotides read TGCAGCGTTGAGGTTTCACGGGACAGGGAAGCTTTCTTT. Translated: CSVEVSRDREAFF.

The chain employs TRBV5-1 and TRBJ1-6; perhaps TRBD1 as D (5 bases). Trimming took off 7 bases at V and 5 bases at J, with 16 bases between the two ends. Germline CDR1 reads SGHRS; CDR2 reads YFSETQ. The CDR3 is 15 amino acids. The CDR3 DNA reads TGCGCCAGCGCAATGGGACCGGGGAATAATTCACCCCTCCACTTT. Amino acid sequence: CASAMGPGNNSPLHF.

The chain is built from TRBV10-3 and TRBJ1-5, with D possibly TRBD1 on 6 matching bases. From germline, CDR1 is ENHRY and CDR2 SYGVKD. Trimming removed 6 bases at V and 7 bases at J, with 16 bases between. The CDR3 totals 14 residues. CDR3 region: CAIRGEGDRQPQHF. CDR3 DNA: TGTGCCATCAGGGGGGAGGGGGACCGACAGCCCCAGCATTTT.

This clonotype came up many times. In DNA form, the CDR3 reads TGCGCCAGCAGCTTGGAGCTGCCTTCACCCCTCCACTTT. This gives the protein CASSLELPSPLHF. The rearrangement joins TRBV5-1 to TRBJ1-6; no clear D. Germline V gives CDR1 SGHRS, CDR2 YFSETQ. The CDR3 totals 13 residues. Trimming shortened V by 0 bases and J by 9 bases, and 7 bases separated the two germline ends.

The chain carries TRBV29-1 and TRBJ2-5; weak D call: TRBD1 (7 bases). Germline V gene lookup returns CDR1 SQVTM and CDR2 ANQGSEA. Trimming pared 7 bases from V and 3 bases from J, leaving 15 bases between. This CDR3 has 13 amino acids. This CDR3 is CSATRGTEETQYF. In DNA, the CDR3 is TGCAGCGCTACCCGGGGGACAGAAGAGACCCAGTACTTC.

This clonotype was observed a handful of times. The gene calls are TRBV25-1 and TRBJ1-5, with D maybe TRBD1 (6 bases). CDR1 and CDR2 from the germline V gene are MGHDK and SYGVNS. Trimming removed 2 bases at V and 2 bases at J, with 16 bases between. This CDR3 region has 17 residues. CDR3 bases: TGTGCCAGCAGTGAAAGGCGTAGTCGGGGGCGCAATCAGCCCCAGCATTTT. Amino acids: CASSERRSRGRNQPQHF. Combining the CDR3 with reference TRBV25-1 and TRBJ1-5 gives the whole variable domain EADIYQTPRYLVIGTGKKITLECSQTMGHDKMYWYQQDPGMELHLIHYSYGVNSTEKGDLSSESTVSRIRTEHFPLTLESARPSHTSQYLCASSERRSRGRNQPQHFGDGTRLSIL.

V and J are TRBV27 and TRBJ2-2; D possibly matches TRBD1 or TRBD2 (5 bases each). Germline assignment: CDR1 MNHEY and CDR2 SMNVEV (reference sequence). V lost 6 bases, J lost 4 bases, and 21 bases lay in between. This CDR3 is built from 17 residues. CDR3 sequence: CASRTRGTSWATGELFF. The CDR3 DNA reads TGTGCCAGCAGAACCAGAGGGACCTCTTGGGCCACCGGGGAGCTGTTTTTT.

The chain is built from TRBV7-9 and TRBJ1-4; D might be TRBD1 (6 bases). The V end was cut by 5 bases, the J end by 8 bases, with 15 bases between. This CDR3 has 14 amino acids. CDR1 is SEHNR and CDR2 is FQNEAQ in the germline V gene (reference sequence). CDR3 residues: CASSPSGDMEKLFF. The CDR3 DNA reads as TGTGCCAGCAGCCCCTCCGGGGACATGGAAAAACTGTTTTTT. Looking up the rest from reference TRBV7-9 and TRBJ1-4 gives the full variable domain: DTGVSQNPRHKITKRGQNVTFRCDPISEHNRLYWYRQTLGQGPEFLTYFQNEAQLEKSRLLSDRFSAERPKGSFSTLEIQRTEQGDSAMYLCASSPSGDMEKLFFGSGTQLSVL.

CDR3 protein: CASSISPDRVYQPQHF. The CDR3 DNA sequence: TGTGCCAGTAGTATATCCCCGGACAGGGTGTATCAGCCCCAGCATTTT. The chain combines TRBV19 with TRBJ1-5; 8 bases map to TRBD1. CDR3 size: 16 residues. V dropped 2 bases and J dropped 5; count of bases not matched to a gene: 8. CDR1 LNHDA and CDR2 SQIVND come from the germline V gene (reference sequence).